The clone carrying this T cell receptor (beta chain) appeared a single time. Authors' analysis steps: Estimation of nucleated cell counts relied on the amplification of reference gene primers. This table comes from immunoSEQ multiplex PCR, and its TCRdb copy is limited to in-frame clones, with some not included. The DNA was the basis for D and trimming; V, J and clone size are from that table. The sample carries 350,000 to 450,000 clones, about 89% recorded once. Germline trimming cut 8 bases from V and 5 bases from J; bases unmatched to any gene: 3. Germline assignment: CDR1 KGHSH and CDR2 LQKENI. The CDR3 totals 13 residues. These data belong to a study of blood T cell repertoires in COVID-19. The study assigned cohorts using participant-reported clinical history.

This chain uses TRBV18 with TRBJ1-6; 7 nucleotides align to TRBD1. The sequence came from a woman between 40 and 55 years old who had been exposed to COVID-19. Sequencing was performed on PBMCs or T cells enriched from blood (not recorded which). The CDR3 protein is CASKGTDNSPLHF. Here the CDR3 DNA reads TGTGCCAGCAAAGGGACAGATAATTCACCCCTCCACTTT.